The 15 T cell receptor beta chains below all came from one sample that was sequenced in a study of T-cell memory formation after mild COVID-19. TCRdb recomputed calls from the 5' RACE reads with MiXCR, one row per CDR3 protein. The sample has hundreds of thousands of distinct CDR3 sequences, roughly 19% seen once. Source material: PBMCs or a T cell subset sorted from them (not recorded which). Receptor source: a man aged 18 to 35 who had mild COVID-19 (a few samples of this study predate the infection). Cell type and time point are not known.

The chain uses TRBV7-8 and TRBJ2-3; TRBD2 agrees at 7 bases. The CDR3 totals 16 residues. Germline lookup yields CDR1 SGHVS and CDR2 FQNEAQ. J gave up 1 base and V 1 base, and 5 bases lay outside the gene matches. The CDR3 spells CASSLGVAGGTDTQYF. The CDR3 region has the DNA TGTGCCAGCAGCTTAGGGGTGGCGGGGGGCACAGATACGCAGTATTTT.

J is TRBJ1-2 and V is TRBV1; the DNA was not used to check the table's D call, TRBD1. TRBV1 is given as a pseudogene. This CDR3 is built from 15 residues. The CDR3 here is CTSRNRTPHNYGYTF. The CDR3 DNA reads TGCACCAGCAGAAACAGGACTCCGCACAACTATGGCTACACCTTC.

This clonotype turned up a few times. J is TRBJ2-1 and V is TRBV4-3; possible D gene TRBD2, 5 bases. This CDR3 comprises 13 residues. Germline V gives CDR1 LGHNA, CDR2 YSLEER. Trimming removed 2 bases from V and 9 bases from J, with 11 bases in between. CDR3 nucleotide sequence: TGCGCCAGCAGCCAAACTAGATCTTTTGAGCAGTTCTTC. It is translated as CASSQTRSFEQFF.

This clonotype was found a few times. The chain recombines TRBV20-1 with TRBJ2-5; D may be TRBD1 (6 bases). This CDR3 is built from 14 residues. Trimming pared 3 bases from V and 5 bases from J, leaving 16 bases between. Per the germline V gene, CDR1 is DFQATT and CDR2 is SNEGSKA (reference sequence). The CDR3 region is CSARPGVYPETQYF. For the CDR3, the DNA is TGCAGTGCTAGGCCAGGGGTTTACCCGGAGACCCAGTACTTC.

The J gene is TRBJ2-2, the V gene TRBV20-1; 11 nucleotides agree with TRBD2. Trimming took 4 bases from V and 7 from J; bases not matched to a gene: 5. CDR1 and CDR2 from the germline V gene are DFQATT and SNEGSKA (reference sequence). CDR3 size: 14 residues. CDR3 region: CSAIAGGLDGELFF. The CDR3 DNA is TGCAGTGCTATAGCGGGGGGGCTCGACGGGGAGCTGTTTTTT.

The CDR3 nucleotides read TGTGCCAGCTCACCACATGAGCAGGGGTACGAGCAGTACGTC. This sequence encodes CASSPHEQGYEQYV. V usage is TRBV18 and J usage is TRBJ2-7; TRBD1 is a possible D gene (6 bases). The CDR3 is made up of 14 amino acids. The V end lost 1 base, the J end lost 4 bases, and 11 bases lay between the germline ends. The germline CDR1 and CDR2 sequences are KGHSH and LQKENI.

The table lists this clonotype with a count of one. This chain links TRBV6-5 with TRBJ1-2; D is unresolved. Germline CDR1 is MNHEY and CDR2 is SVGAGI. The CDR3 runs 14 residues. Between the trimmed V and J ends, which lost 0 bases and 3 bases, there was a span of 8 bases. The CDR3 loop reads CASSYSKGYYGYTF. Written as DNA, the CDR3 is TGTGCCAGCAGTTACTCGAAGGGATACTATGGCTACACCTTC.

This clonotype has just one count. The chain links TRBV19 to TRBJ1-4; no definite D call. Looked up from germline, CDR1 is LNHDA and CDR2 is SQIVND (reference sequence). The CDR3 spans 14 residues. V shed 5 bases and J shed 8 bases, with 15 bases lying between them. The CDR3 nucleotides read TGTGCCAGTAGTCTCTGGTCTGGAGGGGAAAAACTGTTTTTT. Amino acid sequence: CASSLWSGGEKLFF.

This clonotype was seen more than once but under ten times. The V call is TRBV5-6, the J call TRBJ2-7; 10 bases agree with TRBD1. This CDR3 region has 14 residues. Trimming removed 3 bases from V and 3 bases from J; junction bases left unmatched: 3. Germline V gene data show CDR1 as SGHDT and CDR2 as YYEEEE. CDR3 DNA sequence: TGTGCCAGCAGCTGGGACAGGGGTTTCTACGAGCAGTACGTC. Translating gives CASSWDRGFYEQYV.

The chain has TRBV15 and TRBJ1-1; weak D call: TRBD1 (5 bases). This CDR3 comprises 16 residues. Germline CDR1 is LNHNV and CDR2 is YYDKDF (reference sequence). Trimming left V 5 bases short and J 1 base short, with 17 bases between. CDR3 in amino acids: CATSRQTGTENTEAFF. The DNA for the CDR3 is TGTGCCACCAGCCGACAAACCGGGACTGAGAACACTGAAGCTTTCTTT.

This clonotype has a handful of counts. The CDR3 DNA follows: TGCGCCAGCAGTTCCGTGGGAGAAGCTTTCTTT. Its protein product is CASSSVGEAFF. The chain employs TRBV4-3 and TRBJ1-1, with D hard to call. V dropped 6 bases and J dropped 8 bases, with 10 bases sitting between them. CDR1 is LGHNA and CDR2 is YSLEER in the germline V gene. The CDR3 has 11 amino acids.

The sample holds a few counts of this clonotype. The J gene is TRBJ2-2, the V gene TRBV12-2; the table's D call, TRBD1, was not checked against the DNA. TRBV12-2 corresponds to a pseudogene. The CDR3 contains 17 residues. The CDR3 nucleotides are TGTGCAAGTCGCTCCCCCGACAGGGTTGGAGACACCGGGGAGCTGTTTTTT. It is translated as CASRSPDRVGDTGELFF.

This clonotype was seen a few times. V is TRBV7-6 and J is TRBJ2-1; TRBD2 matches at 15 bases. The CDR3 is 18 residues long. After removal of 5 bases from V and 9 bases from J, the junction contained 14 bases not matched to a gene. CDR1 is SGHVS, CDR2 FNYEAQ, per germline. CDR3 nucleotides: TGTGCCAGCAGCAAACCGGGACTAGCGGGGGGACTTCGGGGTGAGCAGTTCTTC. Amino acid sequence: CASSKPGLAGGLRGEQFF.

This clonotype was detected ten times or more. CDR3 sequence (DNA): TGTGCCAGCAGTGCTGGGACTAGCGGGGAGACACCCTACAATGAGCAGTTCTTC. Amino acids: CASSAGTSGETPYNEQFF. The chain has TRBV27 and TRBJ2-1; 13 bases align to TRBD2. J lost 2 bases, V lost 5 bases, and 9 bases had no gene match. Germline-derived CDR1 and CDR2 are MNHEY and SMNVEV (reference sequence). The CDR3 extends over 18 amino acids.

In its sample, this clonotype was seen a few times. The chain employs TRBV2 and TRBJ1-2; D is uncertain. V shed 6 bases and J shed 6 bases, with 11 bases lying between them. This CDR3 spans 12 amino acids. The germline V gene encodes CDR1 SNHLY and CDR2 FYNNEI. CDR3 region: CASRETGDGYTF. CDR3 sequence (DNA): TGTGCCAGCAGAGAAACGGGTGATGGCTACACCTTC.